This is a list of T cell receptor beta chains from one sample in a study of blood T cells in healthy people across ages. TCRdb re-called the 5' RACE reads through MiXCR, storing one row per CDR3 protein. The table includes approximately 960,000 distinct CDR3 sequences, 25% to 35% detected once. These same data were also listed under a study on T cells of mothers and their children.

The specimen sequenced was blood. All receptors derive from a middle-aged woman in good health. CDR3s leave out the opening cysteine and the closing phenylalanine or tryptophan.

V gene: TRBV7-8
J gene: TRBJ2-5
CDR3 protein: ASSLGIAGNQETQY

V gene: TRBV12-3/TRBV12-4
J gene: TRBJ1-5
CDR3 protein: ASSPRQGSNQPQH

V gene: TRBV28
J gene: TRBJ2-5
CDR3 protein: VTQGDTETQY

V gene: TRBV5-1
J gene: TRBJ2-7
CDR3 protein: ASSPDRGNYEQY

V gene: TRBV11-3
J gene: TRBJ2-3
CDR3 protein: ASSEGPDTDTQY

V gene: TRBV7-3
J gene: TRBJ2-1
CDR3 protein: ASSSTGASEQF

V gene: TRBV7-2
J gene: .
CDR3 protein: ASSDTLGGRLTQY

V gene: TRBV3-1
J gene: .
CDR3 protein: ASSPRAGRSGETQY

V gene: TRBV7-9
J gene: TRBJ2-6
CDR3 protein: ASSLSGTLRGANVLT

V gene: TRBV3-1
J gene: TRBJ2-5
CDR3 protein: ASSLSEGSETQY

V gene: TRBV24-1
J gene: TRBJ1-1
CDR3 protein: ATSDSFRGGTEAF

V gene: TRBV20-1
J gene: TRBJ2-7
CDR3 protein: SARTSLHAYEQY

V gene: TRBV7-8
J gene: TRBJ2-2
CDR3 protein: ASTNRRNTGELF

V gene: TRBV5-1
J gene: TRBJ1-1
CDR3 protein: ASTRLGQGIEAF

V gene: TRBV6-2/TRBV6-3
J gene: TRBJ1-5
CDR3 protein: ASSYTHRGNQPQH

V gene: TRBV7-2
J gene: TRBJ2-7
CDR3 protein: ASSLVGQGLPYEQY

V gene: TRBV20-1
J gene: TRBJ2-1
CDR3 protein: SARDNYNEQF

V gene: TRBV2
J gene: TRBJ2-4
CDR3 protein: ASSEYRANIQY

V gene: TRBV13
J gene: TRBJ1-1
CDR3 protein: ASSPRDRHTEAF

V gene: TRBV6-1
J gene: TRBJ1-5
CDR3 protein: ASSEAYRASSQPQH

V gene: TRBV2
J gene: TRBJ2-7
CDR3 protein: ASRGRKSSYEQY

V gene: TRBV20-1
J gene: TRBJ2-3
CDR3 protein: STPGSGGGGTQY

V gene: TRBV29-1
J gene: TRBJ2-3
CDR3 protein: SVGREGLSTDTQY

V gene: TRBV12-5
J gene: TRBJ2-2
CDR3 protein: ASGPEGEAGELF

V gene: TRBV5-5
J gene: TRBJ1-2
CDR3 protein: ASSRDLGQGLYGYT

V gene: TRBV10-3
J gene: TRBJ1-2
CDR3 protein: AISESTGQRGGYT

V gene: TRBV9
J gene: TRBJ1-1
CDR3 protein: ASSGQAQNTEAF

V gene: TRBV27
J gene: TRBJ2-5
CDR3 protein: ASSLSIAGYQETQY

V gene: TRBV7-8
J gene: TRBJ2-5
CDR3 protein: ASTPRGTGLLFQETQY

V gene: TRBV7-3
J gene: TRBJ1-5
CDR3 protein: ASSWDRAQPQH

V gene: TRBV4-3
J gene: TRBJ1-2
CDR3 protein: ASSQDRTYDYGYT

V gene: TRBV7-2
J gene: TRBJ1-2
CDR3 protein: ASSLGLYNYGYT

V gene: TRBV7-2
J gene: TRBJ2-3
CDR3 protein: ASSSRRGESWGTQY

V gene: TRBV24-1
J gene: TRBJ2-5
CDR3 protein: ATSDSQGSQETQY

V gene: TRBV5-1
J gene: TRBJ2-2
CDR3 protein: AGSLGQQNTGELF

V gene: TRBV2
J gene: TRBJ1-4
CDR3 protein: TSGWTVGEKLF

V gene: TRBV5-5
J gene: TRBJ2-7
CDR3 protein: ASSLGRIFRDSGYEQY

V gene: TRBV2
J gene: .
CDR3 protein: ASNQESSSYEQY

V gene: TRBV20-1
J gene: TRBJ2-1
CDR3 protein: SARGFRYNEQF

V gene: TRBV12-3/TRBV12-4
J gene: TRBJ1-3
CDR3 protein: ASSTRIGNTIY

V gene: TRBV4-1
J gene: TRBJ1-1
CDR3 protein: ASSHPTGMNVFAEAF

V gene: TRBV12-3/TRBV12-4
J gene: .
CDR3 protein: ASSPLAGATGGETQY

V gene: TRBV20-1
J gene: TRBJ2-1
CDR3 protein: SATQGGGYNEQF

V gene: TRBV29-1
J gene: TRBJ2-7
CDR3 protein: SVEGTGAAYEQY

V gene: TRBV7-9
J gene: TRBJ2-3
CDR3 protein: ASSLASAARTDTQY

V gene: TRBV27
J gene: TRBJ1-5
CDR3 protein: ASASGSQPQH

V gene: TRBV18
J gene: TRBJ2-1
CDR3 protein: ASSSYVLAGGRYNEQF

V gene: TRBV2
J gene: TRBJ1-1
CDR3 protein: ASSDQGPGTEAF

V gene: TRBV20-1
J gene: TRBJ2-3
CDR3 protein: SAEHTDTQY

V gene: TRBV29-1
J gene: TRBJ2-2
CDR3 protein: SVEGQGGTGELF

V gene: TRBV27
J gene: TRBJ2-7
CDR3 protein: ASSPGHPDSYEQY

V gene: TRBV28
J gene: TRBJ2-7
CDR3 protein: ASSTTGTAVWEQY